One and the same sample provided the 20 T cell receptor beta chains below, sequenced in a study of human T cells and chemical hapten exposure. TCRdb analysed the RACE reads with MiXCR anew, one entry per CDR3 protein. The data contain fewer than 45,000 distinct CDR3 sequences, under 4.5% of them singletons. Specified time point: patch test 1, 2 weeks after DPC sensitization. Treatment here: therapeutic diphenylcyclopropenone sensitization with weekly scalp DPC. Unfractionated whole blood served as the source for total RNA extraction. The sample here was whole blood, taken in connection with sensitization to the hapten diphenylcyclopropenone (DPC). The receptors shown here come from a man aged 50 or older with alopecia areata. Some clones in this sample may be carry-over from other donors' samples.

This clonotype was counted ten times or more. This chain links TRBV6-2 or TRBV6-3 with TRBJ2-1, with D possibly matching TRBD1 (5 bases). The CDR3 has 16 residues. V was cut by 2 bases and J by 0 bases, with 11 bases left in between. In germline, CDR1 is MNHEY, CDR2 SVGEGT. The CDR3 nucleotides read TGTGCCAGCAGTTACCCAGGGTCGAGCTCCTACAATGAGCAGTTCTTC. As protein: CASSYPGSSSYNEQFF.

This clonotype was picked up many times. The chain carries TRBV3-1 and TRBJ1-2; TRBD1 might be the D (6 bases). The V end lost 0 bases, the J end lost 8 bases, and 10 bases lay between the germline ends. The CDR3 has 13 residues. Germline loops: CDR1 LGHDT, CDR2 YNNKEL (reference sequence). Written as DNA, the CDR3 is TGTGCCAGCAGCCAAGAACCAGGGGTCGGCTACACCTTC. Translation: CASSQEPGVGYTF.

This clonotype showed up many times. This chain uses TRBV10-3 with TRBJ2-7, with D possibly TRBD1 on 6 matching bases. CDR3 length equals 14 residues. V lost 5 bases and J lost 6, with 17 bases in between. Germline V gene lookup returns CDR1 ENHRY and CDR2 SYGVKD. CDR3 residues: CAISTTGQTTEQYF. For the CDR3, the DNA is TGTGCCATCAGTACGACAGGACAGACTACCGAGCAGTACTTC.

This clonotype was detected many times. CDR3 sequence: CSVEGARDTQYF. The CDR3 DNA reads as TGCAGCGTTGAAGGGGCTAGGGATACGCAGTATTTT. The chain couples TRBV29-1 to TRBJ2-3, with D uncertain. CDR1 and CDR2 from the germline V gene are SQVTM and ANQGSEA. The CDR3 length is 12 residues. V gave up 1 base and J gave up 6 bases, with 8 bases separating them.

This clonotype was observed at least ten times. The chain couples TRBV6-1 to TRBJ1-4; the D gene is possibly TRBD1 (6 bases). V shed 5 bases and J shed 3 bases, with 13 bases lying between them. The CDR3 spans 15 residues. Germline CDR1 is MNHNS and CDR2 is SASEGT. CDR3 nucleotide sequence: TGTGCCAGCAGTCTCCGGGGGGCGGCTAATGAAAAACTGTTTTTT. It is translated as CASSLRGAANEKLFF.

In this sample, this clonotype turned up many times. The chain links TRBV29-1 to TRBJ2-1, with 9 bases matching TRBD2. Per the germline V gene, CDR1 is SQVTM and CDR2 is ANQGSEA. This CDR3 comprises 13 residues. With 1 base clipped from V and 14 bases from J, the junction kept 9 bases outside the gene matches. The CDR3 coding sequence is TGCAGCGTTGAAGTGACGCTAGCGGGGATTGAGTTCTTC. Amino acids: CSVEVTLAGIEFF.

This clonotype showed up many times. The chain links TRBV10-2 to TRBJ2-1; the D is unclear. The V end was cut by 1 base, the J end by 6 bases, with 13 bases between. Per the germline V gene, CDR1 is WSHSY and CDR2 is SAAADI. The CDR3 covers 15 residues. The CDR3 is CASSEWQEESNEQFF. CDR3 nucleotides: TGCGCCAGCAGTGAGTGGCAAGAAGAGAGCAATGAGCAGTTCTTC.

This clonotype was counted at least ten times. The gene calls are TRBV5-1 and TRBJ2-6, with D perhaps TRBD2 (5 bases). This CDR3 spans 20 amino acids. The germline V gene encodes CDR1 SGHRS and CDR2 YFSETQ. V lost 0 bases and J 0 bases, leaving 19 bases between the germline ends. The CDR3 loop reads CASSLGRIEAIDSGANVLTF. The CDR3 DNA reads TGCGCCAGCAGCTTGGGGAGGATTGAAGCTATAGACTCTGGGGCCAACGTCCTGACTTTC.

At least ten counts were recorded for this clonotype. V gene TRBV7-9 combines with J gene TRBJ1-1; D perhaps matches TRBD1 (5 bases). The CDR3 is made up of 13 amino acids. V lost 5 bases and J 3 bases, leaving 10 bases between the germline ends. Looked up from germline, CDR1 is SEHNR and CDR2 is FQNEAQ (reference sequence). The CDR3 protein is CASSPEGDTEAFF. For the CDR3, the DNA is TGTGCCAGCAGCCCAGAAGGGGACACTGAAGCTTTCTTT.

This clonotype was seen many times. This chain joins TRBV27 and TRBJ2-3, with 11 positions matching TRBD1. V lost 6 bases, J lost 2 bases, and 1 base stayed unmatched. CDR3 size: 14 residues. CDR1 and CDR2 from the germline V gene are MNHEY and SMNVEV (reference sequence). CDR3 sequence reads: CASRGQGATDTQYF. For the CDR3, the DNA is TGTGCCAGCAGAGGACAGGGGGCCACAGATACGCAGTATTTT.

The CDR3 DNA reads as TGTGCCAGCAGCTTGGCGCACACTCTTGGCGGGCAGTACTTC. It translates to CASSLAHTLGGQYF. The chain employs TRBV5-8 and TRBJ2-7; the D is unclear. V was trimmed by 0 bases and J by 9 bases, leaving 16 bases between them. This CDR3 contains 14 residues. Germline V lookup: CDR1 SGHTS, CDR2 YDEGEE.

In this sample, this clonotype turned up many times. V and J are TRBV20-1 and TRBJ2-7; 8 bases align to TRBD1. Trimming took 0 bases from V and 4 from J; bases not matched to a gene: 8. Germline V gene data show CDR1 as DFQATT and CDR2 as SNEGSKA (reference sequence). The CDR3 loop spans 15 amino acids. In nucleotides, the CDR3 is TGCAGTGCTAGAGATCGACAGGGGACAAGATACGAGCAGTACTTC. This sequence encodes CSARDRQGTRYEQYF.

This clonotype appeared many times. The CDR3 sequence is CASTRQGLSDTQYF. The CDR3 coding sequence is TGTGCCAGCACCAGACAGGGTCTGTCAGATACGCAGTATTTT. The chain combines TRBV6-5 with TRBJ2-3; 7 bases align to TRBD1. The CDR3 is 14 amino acids. CDR1 and CDR2 (germline): MNHEY, SVGAGI. J lost 4 bases, V lost 7 bases, and 8 bases had no gene match.

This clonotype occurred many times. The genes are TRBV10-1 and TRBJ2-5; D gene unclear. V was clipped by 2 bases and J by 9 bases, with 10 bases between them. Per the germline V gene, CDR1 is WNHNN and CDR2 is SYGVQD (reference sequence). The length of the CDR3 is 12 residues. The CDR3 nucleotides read TGCGCCAGCAGTGAGGGCCCCCAGGCCCAGTACTTC. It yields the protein CASSEGPQAQYF.

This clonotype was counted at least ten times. CDR3 sequence: CASSLGLDEQFF. DNA for the CDR3: TGCGCCAGCAGCTTAGGGTTGGATGAGCAGTTCTTC. The chain employs TRBV5-1 and TRBJ2-1, with unresolved D. Germline V gene data show CDR1 as SGHRS and CDR2 as YFSETQ. V lost 2 bases and J 8 bases, leaving 8 bases between the germline ends. The CDR3 is 12 amino acids.

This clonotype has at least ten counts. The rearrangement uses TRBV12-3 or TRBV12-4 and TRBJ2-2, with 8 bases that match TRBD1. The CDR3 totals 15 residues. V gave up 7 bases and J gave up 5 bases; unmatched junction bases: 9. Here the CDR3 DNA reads TGTGCCAGCAACCCAGGGGGCGCAGATACCGGGGAGCTGTTTTTT. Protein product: CASNPGGADTGELFF.

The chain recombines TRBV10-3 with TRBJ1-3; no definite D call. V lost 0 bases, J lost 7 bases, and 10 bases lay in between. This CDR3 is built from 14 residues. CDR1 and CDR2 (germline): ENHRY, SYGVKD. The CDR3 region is CAISESTPRNTIYF. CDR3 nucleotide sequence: TGTGCCATCAGTGAGTCCACTCCCCGGAACACCATATATTTT.

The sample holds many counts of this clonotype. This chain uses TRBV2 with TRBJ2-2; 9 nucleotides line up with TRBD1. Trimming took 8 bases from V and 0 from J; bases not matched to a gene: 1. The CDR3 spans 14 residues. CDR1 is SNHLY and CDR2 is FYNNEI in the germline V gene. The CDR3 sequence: CASRDRANTGELFF. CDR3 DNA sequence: TGTGCCAGCCGGGACAGGGCGAACACCGGGGAGCTGTTTTTT.

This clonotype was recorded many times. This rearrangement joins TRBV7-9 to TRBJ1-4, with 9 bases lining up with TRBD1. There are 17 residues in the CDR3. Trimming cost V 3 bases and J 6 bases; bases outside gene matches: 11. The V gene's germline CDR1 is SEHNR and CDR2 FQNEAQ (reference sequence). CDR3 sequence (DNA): TGTGCCAGCAGCTTTGGGGGAGACGGGACAGGGTATGAAAAACTGTTTTTT. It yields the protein CASSFGGDGTGYEKLFF.

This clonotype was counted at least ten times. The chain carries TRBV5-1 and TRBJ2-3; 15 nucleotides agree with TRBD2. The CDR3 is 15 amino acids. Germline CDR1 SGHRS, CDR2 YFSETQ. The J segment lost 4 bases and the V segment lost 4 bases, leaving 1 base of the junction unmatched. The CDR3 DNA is TGCGCCAGCAGCCGGACTAGCGGGAGGGCAGATACGCAGTATTTT. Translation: CASSRTSGRADTQYF.